A selection of T cell receptor beta chains follows, all from one sample in a study of somatic mutations in cytotoxic T cells in rheumatoid arthritis. Sequencing used immunoSEQ multiplex PCR; TCRdb keeps in-frame clones, though not all of them. The repertoire holds about 23,000 clones, with roughly 80% as singletons. The sample taken for sequencing was CD8+ T cells sorted from blood. Source of these receptors: an adult with rheumatoid arthritis. Each CDR3 is given with its conserved first and last residue. D genes are given only for firm matches. Part of the rows lack a size; the others show once, few, many or a class for expanded clones.

D gene,V gene,clone size,J gene,CDR3 DNA,CDR3 protein
.,TRBV6-6,.,TRBJ2-7,TGTGCCAGCAGTTACTCGGCCCCCTCGACCTACGAGCAGTACTTC,CASSYSAPSTYEQYF
.,TRBV10-3,.,TRBJ2-7,TGCGCCATCAGCGAGGAGTACTTC,CAISEEYF
.,TRBV19,few,TRBJ1-5,TGTGCCACCCAAGTTAGTGGGTATAGCAATCAGCCCCAGCATTTT,CATQVSGYSNQPQHF
.,TRBV19,.,TRBJ2-7,TGTGCCAGCTCGTGGGGCGCAGGTTACGAGCAGTACTTC,CASSWGAGYEQYF
.,TRBV10-1,few,TRBJ1-6,TGCGCCAGCAGTGTAGCCTCAAGGTATAATTCACCCCTCCACTTT,CASSVASRYNSPLHF
.,TRBV7-8,once,TRBJ2-1,TGTGCCAGCAGCCACCACGGGAGCTTTCTGTCGCTCTCCTACAATGAGCAGTTCTTC,CASSHHGSFLSLSYNEQFF
.,TRBV27,.,TRBJ1-1,TGTGCCAGCAGTCTCATCGGGGACACTGAAGCTTTCTTT,CASSLIGDTEAFF
.,TRBV19,.,TRBJ1-2,TGTGCCAGTAGTATAGATCTATGGGGCAATCCTGGCTACACCTTC,CASSIDLWGNPGYTF
.,TRBV7-8,.,TRBJ1-4,TGTGCCAGCAGCCCAGAGATTTTAGGGGCAACTAATGAAAAACTGTTTTTT,CASSPEILGATNEKLFF
.,TRBV9,.,TRBJ2-1,TGTGCCAGCAGCGTAGCTTGGAATGAGCAGTTCTTC,CASSVAWNEQFF
.,TRBV5-5,once,TRBJ1-1,TGTGCCAGCAGCTTTGGGCCGCAGATGAACACTGAAGCTTTCTTT,CASSFGPQMNTEAFF
.,TRBV4-2,.,TRBJ1-2,TGTGCCAGCAGCCAAGATTTCGGGGAGTCCTATGGCTACACCTTC,CASSQDFGESYGYTF
.,TRBV4-1,.,TRBJ1-4,TGCGCCAGCAGCCAAGTCGGGGGTATTAATGAAAAACTGTTTTTT,CASSQVGGINEKLFF
.,TRBV7-6,.,TRBJ2-2,TGTGCCAGCAGCAGCACCCTGGAGAGGACCGGGGAGCTGTTTTTT,CASSSTLERTGELFF
.,TRBV7-9,few,TRBJ2-7,TGTGCCAGCAGCCCCAGGGGAGGCTACGAGCAGTACTTC,CASSPRGGYEQYF
.,TRBV9,.,TRBJ1-2,TGTGCCAGCAGCGTAAATTTGCAGGGGAGAGACTATGGCTACACCTTC,CASSVNLQGRDYGYTF
.,TRBV7-3,.,TRBJ1-1,TGTGCCAGCAGCTTAAGCGGTTACGGTAAGACTGAAGCTTTCTTT,CASSLSGYGKTEAFF
TRBD1,TRBV9,.,TRBJ1-2,TGTGCCAGCAGCGTAGGGGACAGATTTAACTATGGCTACACCTTC,CASSVGDRFNYGYTF
TRBD2,TRBV6-6,.,TRBJ2-3,TGTGCCAGCAGTGGGGGACTAGCGGGACACACAGATACGCAGTATTTT,CASSGGLAGHTDTQYF
.,TRBV9,.,TRBJ1-4,TGTGCCAGCAGCGTAGACATCAGGGGAAAACTGTTTTTT,CASSVDIRGKLFF
.,TRBV27,.,TRBJ2-3,TGTGCCAGCAGCTACAAAGATAGCACAGATACGCAGTATTTT,CASSYKDSTDTQYF
.,TRBV5-1,.,TRBJ2-7,TGCGCCAGCAGCTCCGGACAGTCCGGCGAGCAGTACTTC,CASSSGQSGEQYF
.,TRBV13,.,TRBJ1-5,TGTGCCAGCAGCTTAATATCCGCGGAAGTGAGGCCCCAGCATTTT,CASSLISAEVRPQHF
.,TRBV6-4,.,TRBJ2-1,TGTGCCAGCAGTGACTCGTGGCAGGGAAACAATGAGCAGTTCTTC,CASSDSWQGNNEQFF
.,TRBV11-2,.,TRBJ1-4,TGTGCCAGCAGCTTAGGGGGGGCCCCCAATGAAAAACTGTTTTTT,CASSLGGAPNEKLFF
TRBD1,TRBV19,.,TRBJ1-1,TGTGCCAGTAGTATAGATCCCCTCGGGACAGGGAACACTGAAGCTTTCTTT,CASSIDPLGTGNTEAFF
TRBD1,TRBV6-6,.,TRBJ1-1,TGTGCCAGCATTTTTACCCGGGACAGGTCGAACACTGAAGCTTTCTTT,CASIFTRDRSNTEAFF
.,TRBV7-9,few,TRBJ2-7,TGTGCCAGCAGCGACCTCGGGGACCCCACCTACGAGCAGTACTTC,CASSDLGDPTYEQYF
TRBD1,TRBV4-2,.,TRBJ1-2,TGTGCCAGCAGCCAAGTTGGGGGACAGGGGGCAGATGGCTACACCTTC,CASSQVGGQGADGYTF